A single sample is the source of the 25 T cell receptor beta chains below, sequenced in a study of blood T cells in healthy people across ages. Primed by a sample-barcoded 5' primer and a J-beta primer mix, a second PCR proceeded for about 6 to 12 cycles. TCRdb used MiXCR to reprocess the 5' RACE reads, holding one entry per CDR3 protein. The repertoire includes hundreds of thousands of distinct CDR3 sequences, around 45% of them detected once, and roughly 34% sits in the top ten. Sequencing was performed on blood. The receptors stem from a woman aged 55-69 years in good health.

The chain has TRBV3-1 and TRBJ2-7; TRBD2 agrees at 10 bases. Germline V lookup: CDR1 LGHDT, CDR2 YNNKEL (reference sequence). The CDR3 loop spans 17 amino acids. The junction had 8 bases not matched to a gene; V was cut back by 3 bases and J by 0 bases. In DNA form, the CDR3 reads TGTGCCAGCAGCCACGCTAGCGGGAGTGGGGTCTCCTACGAGCAGTACTTC. Its protein is CASSHASGSGVSYEQYF.

This chain links TRBV5-1 with TRBJ2-1, with D tentatively TRBD1 or TRBD2 (5 bases each). CDR1 is SGHRS, CDR2 YFSETQ, per germline. The CDR3 is 16 amino acids. Trimming took 4 bases from V and 0 from J, leaving 14 bases between them. CDR3 sequence: CASSPRGGASYNEQFF. CDR3 coding DNA: TGCGCCAGCAGCCCGAGGGGCGGAGCCTCCTACAATGAGCAGTTCTTC.

Written as DNA, the CDR3 is TGCAGTGCCTTGGTAGCGGGAGTGGGTGAGCAGTACTTC. Residues: CSALVAGVGEQYF. The J gene is TRBJ2-7, the V gene TRBV20-1; 9 bases line up with TRBD2. V lost 6 bases and J lost 7; bases outside the gene matches: 10. The length of the CDR3 is 13 residues. From germline, CDR1 is DFQATT and CDR2 SNEGSKA (reference sequence).

The rearrangement joins TRBV20-1 to TRBJ2-5; D is possibly TRBD2 (5 bases). V lost 6 bases and J lost 3, with 8 bases in between. Germline CDR1 is DFQATT and CDR2 is SNEGSKA (reference sequence). This CDR3 has 11 residues. CDR3 sequence (DNA): TGCAGTGCGGCCGGGGAAGAGACCCAGTACTTC. Residues: CSAAGEETQYF.

This chain uses TRBV4-1 with TRBJ2-7; 8 positions agree with TRBD2. V lost 2 bases to trimming and J lost 3 bases; unmatched junction nucleotides: 6. CDR1 is MGHRA and CDR2 is YSYEKL in the germline V gene. The length of the CDR3 is 15 residues. CDR3 sequence (DNA): TGCGCCAGCAGCCAACCCGGGACTAGACACTACGAGCAGTACTTC. Encoded protein: CASSQPGTRHYEQYF.

V gene TRBV5-1 combines with J gene TRBJ2-1, with 8 bases that match TRBD2. V lost 4 bases and J lost 7; bases outside the gene matches: 7. The CDR3 loop spans 14 amino acids. The germline V gene encodes CDR1 SGHRS and CDR2 YFSETQ. The CDR3 DNA reads TGCGCCAGCAGCCAGGGACTAGAACAGAATGAGCAGTTCTTC. It translates to CASSQGLEQNEQFF.

This rearrangement joins TRBV6-2 or TRBV6-3 to TRBJ2-7; the D gene is possibly TRBD1 (5 bases). CDR1 and CDR2 (germline): MNHEY, SVGEGT. This CDR3 is built from 14 residues. V lost 6 bases, J lost 0 bases, and 12 bases lay in between. As DNA, the CDR3 is TGTGCCAGCAGAACAGACAGAATCTCCTACGAGCAGTACTTC. Encoded protein: CASRTDRISYEQYF.

The chain joins TRBV28 to TRBJ2-5; 8 nucleotides match TRBD2. The assigned J gene may be wrong: the sequence end matches TRBJ2-7 better. Germline V gene sequence: CDR1 MDHEN, CDR2 SYDVKM. The CDR3 sequence is 15 residues long. The CDR3 sequence: CASRTPGGRFNEQYF. The DNA of the CDR3 is TGTGCCAGCAGGACCCCTGGCGGGAGGTTCAACGAGCAGTACTTC.

This clonotype was recorded a few times. This chain links TRBV7-3 with TRBJ2-2; no clear D. V was clipped by 5 bases and J by 4 bases, with 14 bases between them. This CDR3 has 15 residues. Germline loops: CDR1 SGHTA, CDR2 FQGTGA. The CDR3 DNA is TGTGCCAGCAGCCCCATGACCTGGGGCACCGGGGAGCTGTTTTTT. Its protein product is CASSPMTWGTGELFF. Supplemented by reference TRBV7-3 and TRBJ2-2, the full variable domain reads GAGVSQTPSNKVTEKGKYVELRCDPISGHTALYWYRQSLGQGPEFLIYFQGTGAADDSGLPNDRFFAVRPEGSVSTLKIQRTERGDSAVYLCASSPMTWGTGELFFGEGSRLTVL.

The genes are TRBV6-1 and TRBJ2-1; TRBD1 agrees at 9 bases. J lost 2 bases, V lost 0 bases, and 5 bases had no gene match. Germline V lookup: CDR1 MNHNS, CDR2 SASEGT. The CDR3 sequence is 17 residues long. The CDR3 loop reads CASSEAVRTGAYNEQFF. Here the CDR3 DNA reads TGTGCCAGCAGTGAAGCCGTCAGGACAGGGGCCTACAATGAGCAGTTCTTC.

The chain uses TRBV29-1 and TRBJ2-1; 11 bases align to TRBD2. Unmatched junction bases numbered 11, after V lost 4 bases and J lost 9 bases. CDR1 is SQVTM and CDR2 is ANQGSEA in the germline V gene. This CDR3 contains 15 residues. DNA of the CDR3: TGCAGCGTTGGCGGGACTAGCGGCGATTTTAGTGAGCAGTTCTTC. It encodes CSVGGTSGDFSEQFF.

The chain combines TRBV20-1 with TRBJ2-7; D is undetermined. The germline V gene encodes CDR1 DFQATT and CDR2 SNEGSKA (reference sequence). The CDR3 consists of 14 residues. V shed 0 bases and J shed 3 bases, with 12 bases lying between them. The CDR3 nucleotides read TGCAGTGCTAGAGATCCAAGGCACAGCTACGAGCAGTACTTC. Protein product: CSARDPRHSYEQYF.

This clonotype was counted only a few times. The V call is TRBV4-1, the J call TRBJ1-2; D may be TRBD1 (5 bases). This CDR3 is 13 amino acids long. Germline V gene lookup returns CDR1 MGHRA and CDR2 YSYEKL. The V gene lost 4 bases and the J gene lost 7 bases, with 13 bases spanning the gap. CDR3 sequence (DNA): TGCGCCAGCAGCCGACAGACGGACGGTGGCTACACCTTC. Amino acid sequence: CASSRQTDGGYTF.

The chain carries TRBV5-1 and TRBJ2-7, with 7 bases aligning to TRBD1. The germline V gene has CDR1 SGHRS and CDR2 YFSETQ. Losses at the gene ends were 0 bases for V and 1 base for J; bases not matched to a gene: 7. This CDR3 contains 16 residues. CDR3 amino acids: CASSLGRDRSSYEQYF. CDR3 DNA sequence: TGCGCCAGCAGCTTGGGCCGGGACAGAAGTTCCTACGAGCAGTACTTC.

V and J are TRBV25-1 and TRBJ1-1; D gene ambiguous. The CDR3 has 13 amino acids. V was shortened by 4 bases and J by 0 bases, with 6 bases between the two germline ends. The germline V gene encodes CDR1 MGHDK and CDR2 SYGVNS. In DNA form, the CDR3 reads TGTGCCAGCAGTGTCGCTGTGAACACTGAAGCTTTCTTT. Residues: CASSVAVNTEAFF.

V usage is TRBV2 and J usage is TRBJ2-5, with TRBD2 identical over 13 bases. The CDR3 has 16 residues. The germline V gene encodes CDR1 SNHLY and CDR2 FYNNEI. Losses at the gene ends were 3 bases for V and 0 bases for J; bases not matched to a gene: 1. CDR3 DNA sequence: TGTGCCAGCAGTGAGACTAGCGGGGGGTACCAAGAGACCCAGTACTTC. Protein sequence: CASSETSGGYQETQYF. The full variable domain, its missing parts supplied by reference TRBV2 and TRBJ2-5, is EPEVTQTPSHQVTQMGQEVILRCVPISNHLYFYWYRQILGQKVEFLVSFYNNEISEKSEIFDDQFSVERPDGSNFTLKIRSTKLEDSAMYFCASSETSGGYQETQYFGPGTRLLVL.

This clonotype was seen a few times. The rearrangement joins TRBV29-1 to TRBJ2-1, with D possibly TRBD1 on 6 matching bases. This CDR3 has 16 residues. Between the trimmed V and J ends, which lost 4 bases and 7 bases, there was a span of 23 bases. Germline CDR1 reads SQVTM; CDR2 reads ANQGSEA. CDR3 coding DNA: TGCAGCGTTGTCCGATCCGGGACACCCTTGGGGAATGAGCAGTTCTTC. Translating it yields CSVVRSGTPLGNEQFF.

This chain links TRBV6-1 with TRBJ2-7, with 7 nucleotides matching TRBD1. This CDR3 has 17 amino acids. Germline CDR1 MNHNS, CDR2 SASEGT. Unmatched junction bases numbered 16, after V lost 5 bases and J lost 3 bases. The CDR3 region is CASSKVQGNGDLYEQYF. The CDR3 DNA sequence: TGTGCCAGCAGTAAAGTACAGGGGAATGGGGATCTCTACGAGCAGTACTTC.

V gene TRBV7-2 combines with J gene TRBJ1-5; a weak D match, TRBD2 (5 bases). TRBJ2-3 matches the DNA end more closely, so the J call is doubtful. Germline V gives CDR1 SGHTA, CDR2 FQGNSA. There are 15 residues in the CDR3. The CDR3 protein is CASSSPRSSNQPQYF. The CDR3 DNA is TGTGCCAGCAGCAGCCCCAGGTCTAGCAATCAGCCCCAGTATTTT.

The chain couples TRBV20-1 to TRBJ2-3; D is possibly TRBD2 (6 bases). Germline loops: CDR1 DFQATT, CDR2 SNEGSKA (reference sequence). The length of the CDR3 is 16 residues. The ends were cut back, 4 bases at V and 1 base at J, with 18 bases in the middle. CDR3 nucleotide sequence: TGCAGTGCTAAACCCGTGGAGGGGTGGGGCACAGATACGCAGTATTTT. It encodes CSAKPVEGWGTDTQYF.

CDR3 loop: CASSVLGGAVYEQYF. The CDR3 coding sequence is TGTGCCAGCAGTGTCCTGGGGGGGGCTGTTTACGAGCAGTACTTC. The chain uses TRBV6-1 and TRBJ2-7; D possibly corresponds to TRBD2 (7 bases). Trimming took off 4 bases at V and 4 bases at J, with 17 bases between the two ends. This CDR3 contains 15 residues. CDR1 and CDR2 (germline): MNHNS, SASEGT.

The V gene is TRBV20-1, the J gene TRBJ2-5; a possible D gene is TRBD1 (6 bases). The CDR3 totals 13 residues. The germline V gene encodes CDR1 DFQATT and CDR2 SNEGSKA (reference sequence). V dropped 3 bases and J dropped 2 bases, with 10 bases sitting between them. CDR3: CSASRTAQETQYF. For the CDR3, the DNA is TGCAGTGCTAGCCGGACAGCGCAAGAGACCCAGTACTTC.

The table lists this clonotype with a few counts. The chain employs TRBV2 and TRBJ2-3; TRBD2 matches at 14 bases. Trimming removed 6 bases from V and 7 bases from J; junction bases left unmatched: 6. Germline V gene lookup returns CDR1 SNHLY and CDR2 FYNNEI. This CDR3 has 15 residues. The CDR3 reads CASREGTSGSHTQYF. CDR3 DNA sequence: TGTGCCAGCAGGGAGGGGACTAGCGGGAGTCATACGCAGTATTTT. Full variable domain (outside the CDR3, taken from reference TRBV2 and TRBJ2-3): EPEVTQTPSHQVTQMGQEVILRCVPISNHLYFYWYRQILGQKVEFLVSFYNNEISEKSEIFDDQFSVERPDGSNFTLKIRSTKLEDSAMYFCASREGTSGSHTQYFGPGTRLTVL.

This chain uses TRBV7-3 with TRBJ2-5; D possibly corresponds to TRBD1 (5 bases). The CDR3 has 15 amino acids. V was clipped by 2 bases and J by 1 base, with 11 bases between them. Germline V gene lookup returns CDR1 SGHTA and CDR2 FQGTGA. The DNA of the CDR3 is TGTGCCAGCAGCTTAGATCAGGGCTTCCAAGAGACCCAGTACTTC. This codes for CASSLDQGFQETQYF.

This clonotype was seen once. This chain links TRBV24-1 with TRBJ2-1; either TRBD1 or TRBD2 may supply D (5 bases each). This CDR3 has 16 residues. The ends were cut back, 7 bases at V and 5 bases at J, with 20 bases in the middle. The germline CDR1 and CDR2 sequences are KGHDR and SFDVKD. CDR3 region: CATSMKPGRGNNEQFF. The CDR3 DNA reads TGTGCCACCAGCATGAAACCGGGACGGGGAAACAATGAGCAGTTCTTC.